This T cell receptor (beta chain) was recorded in a study of long-term antiretroviral therapy in people with HIV. Findings of the study overall: Dominance of pre-ART expanded clones persisted, fluctuating and often declining after ART.

Participants living with HIV all received treatment in the United States. At survey level, the immunoSEQ assay was run in its v3.0 version. Profiled with immunoSEQ multiplex PCR; TCRdb holds only in-frame clones, not every one. The sample lists about 11,000 clones; less than 80% were seen once. This clone was detected only once. Its antigen is currently unknown. V dropped 4 bases and J dropped 2 bases, with 8 bases sitting between them. The CDR3 is made up of 12 amino acids. Germline V gene sequence: CDR1 GTSNPN, CDR2 SVGIG (reference sequence). The sequencing used unsorted PBMCs, collected at the start of antiretroviral therapy, before treatment. The chain employs TRBV30 and TRBJ1-2, with D unclear. This receptor was taken from a man aged 30 to 39 with HIV. In DNA form, the CDR3 reads TGTGCCTGGACAACGGGAAACTATGGCTACACCTTC. Translating it yields CAWTTGNYGYTF.